Listed below are T cell receptor beta chains from one sample, sequenced in a study of blood T cells in healthy people across ages. TCRdb called the 5' RACE reads again in MiXCR, with one record for every CDR3 protein. The sample comprises roughly 1.5 million distinct CDR3 sequences, 35% to 45% of which are singletons, and about 4% rests with the top ten. Material for sequencing was blood. The receptors were sampled from a woman under 30 in good health. The CDR3 runs from the conserved cysteine through the conserved F or W. The order of the fields is CDR3 DNA, CDR3 protein, J gene, V gene, clone size, D gene, CDR3 length. A D gene is named only where the DNA matches it firmly. The size entry is marked missing in some rows and otherwise reads once, few, many or a size class.

TGCAGAGCCCTTACGGGCTACTACAATGAGCAGTTCTTC | CRALTGYYNEQFF | TRBJ2-1 | TRBV20-1 | NA | NA | 13
TGCAGTGCTAGTGACGGCGGAAGCTCCTACAATGAGCAGTTCTTC | CSASDGGSSYNEQFF | TRBJ2-1 | TRBV20-1 | few | NA | 15
TGTGCCAGCAACCCTAACGTTGGGAGCTCCTACAATGAGCAGTTCTTC | CASNPNVGSSYNEQFF | TRBJ2-1 | TRBV14 | NA | NA | 16
TGTGCCAGCAGTTTTAACTATGAGCAGTTCTTC | CASSFNYEQFF | TRBJ2-1 | TRBV28 | NA | NA | 11
TGTGCCAGTAGTCCCACCCGGGGAACTAGCACAGATACGCAGTATTTT | CASSPTRGTSTDTQYF | TRBJ2-3 | TRBV19 | NA | NA | 16
TGTGCCACCAGCAGAGCGGCAGGGCCAGCTGAAGCTTTCTTT | CATSRAAGPAEAFF | TRBJ1-1 | TRBV15 | few | NA | 14
TGCAGTGCCAGGCTGACAGCTAACTATGGCTACACCTTC | CSARLTANYGYTF | TRBJ1-2 | TRBV20-1 | few | NA | 13
TGCAGCGTTGAAGATCCGGCTAGTGTGACCCAGTACTTC | CSVEDPASVTQYF | TRBJ2-5 | TRBV29-1 | many | NA | 13
TGTGCCAGCAGCTTGGTTAACCTCGGGGTCACAGATACGCAGTATTTT | CASSLVNLGVTDTQYF | TRBJ2-3 | TRBV5-5 | NA | NA | 16
TGTGCCAGCAGTTTACAGATTCGCAATGAGCAGTTCTTC | CASSLQIRNEQFF | TRBJ2-1 | TRBV12-3/TRBV12-4 | few | NA | 13
TGTGCCAGCAGTTACCGAGGCCCGCTCGCTGAAGCTTTCTTT | CASSYRGPLAEAFF | TRBJ1-1 | TRBV6-2/TRBV6-3 | NA | NA | 14
TGTGCCAGCAGCTTAGAACCCGGGATCTACAATGAGCAGTACTTC | CASSLEPGIYNEQYF | TRBJ2-5 | TRBV11-2 | NA | NA | 15